This TCR beta chain was documented in a study of early T cells in non-severe SARS-CoV-2 infection. In the study overall: Unsorted whole blood bulk RNA was sequenced, with unpaired chains. Study outcomes and limitations: The matching step, a VDJdb search, favored anti-spike CD8 responses and missed private and CD4 specificities.

The germline CDR1 and CDR2 sequences are MDHEN and SYDVKM. The length of the CDR3 is 15 residues. With V trimmed by 3 bases and J by 7 bases, 8 bases remained unmatched. There are many counts of this clonotype. Its antigen is still unknown. Individual cDNA molecules received unique molecular identifiers during library preparation. TCRdb recomputed calls from the 5' RACE reads with MiXCR, one row per CDR3 protein. The repertoire holds tens of thousands of distinct CDR3 sequences, with about 16% as singletons. The clonotype comes from an adult who was a healthcare worker with PCR-confirmed SARS-CoV-2 infection or an uninfected control (not recorded which). The J gene is TRBJ2-1, the V gene TRBV28, with 8 bases lining up with TRBD1. Source material: whole blood. The CDR3 is CASSLETGEDNEQFF. The CDR3 DNA follows: TGTGCCAGCAGTTTGGAGACAGGGGAGGATAATGAGCAGTTCTTC.